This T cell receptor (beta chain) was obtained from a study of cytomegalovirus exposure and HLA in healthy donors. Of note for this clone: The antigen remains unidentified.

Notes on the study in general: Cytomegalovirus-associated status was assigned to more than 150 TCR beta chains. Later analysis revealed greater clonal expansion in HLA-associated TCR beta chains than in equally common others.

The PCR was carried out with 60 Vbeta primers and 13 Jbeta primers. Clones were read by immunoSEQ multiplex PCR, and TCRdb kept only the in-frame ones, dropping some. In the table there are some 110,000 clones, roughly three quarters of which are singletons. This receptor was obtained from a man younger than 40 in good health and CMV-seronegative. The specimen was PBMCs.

Here the CDR3 DNA reads TGTGCCAGCAGCTCCGGGACAGGGGGCACTGAAGCTTTCTTT. Protein: CASSSGTGGTEAFF. The chain is built from TRBV11-1 and TRBJ1-1; 11 nucleotides line up with TRBD1. The CDR3 length is 14 residues. V lost 4 bases, J lost 4 bases, and 2 bases stayed unmatched. Germline values: CDR1 SGHAT, CDR2 FQDESV (reference sequence).